Detailed here is one T cell receptor (beta chain). Its specificity is unknown. This specimen comes from a study of T cell responses to AZD1222 COVID-19 vaccine. Overall study results and limits: Clonal diversity was possibly underestimated, and the donors were mostly white British, with more females.

Sequencing used immunoSEQ multiplex PCR; TCRdb keeps in-frame clones, though not all of them. The sample lists 100,000 to 120,000 clones; 87% were seen once. The ends were cut back, 0 bases at V and 0 bases at J, with 15 bases in the middle. Germline CDR1 and CDR2: MNHEY and SVGEGT. The CDR3 has 19 amino acids. The rearrangement uses TRBV6-2 or TRBV6-3 and TRBJ1-6; no definite D call. The starting material was peripheral blood, obtained on day 0 of AZD1222 vaccination. The TCR sequence derives from an adult in good health. The DNA of the CDR3 is TGTGCCAGCAGTTACTCGATTGAGTCGTCCGCCTCCTATAATTCACCCCTCCACTTT. Translating it yields CASSYSIESSASYNSPLHF.